The T cell receptor beta chain under discussion was sequenced for a study of glioma-infiltrating T cells. On the study more broadly: Samples included WHO grade II oligodendrogliomas or astrocytomas and initial-diagnosis grade IV glioblastomas. Presurgical dexamethasone in glioma patients lasted six or fewer days.

Study findings and constraints: Signature shared blood CDR3 motifs were enriched in low-divergence and depleted in high-divergence patients.

With respect to this clonotype: Its matching antigen is unknown. This may come from a read error, since a much larger clone is one base off.

The CDR3 extends over 13 amino acids. Germline CDR1 and CDR2: MNHEY and SVGEGT. TCR alpha and beta CDR3 regions were amplified from RNA using iRepertoire nested multiplex PCR. In TCRdb, the multiplex PCR reads were re-called with MiXCR into one record per CDR3 protein. This table holds approximately 400,000 distinct CDR3 sequences, about two fifths found once. The sample consisted of glioma tissue, nonneoplastic brain tissue, or PBMCs (not recorded which). The clonotype was recovered from a human donor with low-grade glioma or glioblastoma, undergoing nonglioma brain surgery, or in good health (not recorded which). The chain joins TRBV6-2 or TRBV6-3 to TRBJ1-1; D unresolved. The CDR3 reads CASSYRLKTEAFF. The CDR3 coding sequence is TGTGCCAGCAGTTACAGGTTGAAGACTGAAGCTTTCTTT.